Detailed here is one T cell receptor beta chain. V lost 4 bases and J lost 11, with 18 bases in between. The CDR3 runs to 15 residues. CDR1 MDHEN and CDR2 SYDVKM come from the germline V gene. This sample stems from a study of blood T cell repertoires in COVID-19. Overall study context: Both acute and convalescent COVID-19 samples were obtained from the United States, Italy and Spain. Sample material is recorded as cDNA or gDNA derived from T cells, B-cell-depleted T cells, or PBMCs.

Source study methods: Quantification of nucleated cells was approximated via reference gene primer amplification. The data were produced by immunoSEQ multiplex PCR, yet TCRdb's version contains in-frame clones alone and is incomplete. D and trimming were read from the DNA, whereas the V and J calls and clone size are those reported in that table. The data contain under 250,000 clones, roughly 89% of them singletons. This TCR derives from a woman in her 40s who had recovered from COVID-19. Specimen: peripheral blood. This chain links TRBV28 with TRBJ1-6, with a tentative D call TRBD1 (5 bases). The CDR3 is CASSSFTRRVTPLHF. The CDR3 DNA follows: TGTGCCAGCAGTTCCTTCACCCGCAGGGTGACACCCCTCCACTTT. The full variable domain, completed using reference TRBV28 and TRBJ1-6, is DVKVTQSSRYLVKRTGEKVFLECVQDMDHENMFWYRQDPGLGLRLIYFSYDVKMKEKGDIPEGYSVSREKKERFSLILESASTNQTSMYLCASSSFTRRVTPLHFGNGTRLTVT.